Listed below are T cell receptor beta chains from one sample, sequenced in a study of T cell responses to AZD1222 COVID-19 vaccine. Assay: immunoSEQ multiplex PCR; the TCRdb copy retains only in-frame clones and omits some. The sample records approximately 65,000 clones, about 90% being singletons. Sequenced material: peripheral blood, taken on day 0 of AZD1222 vaccination. The receptors shown here come from an adult in good health. Each CDR3 is given with its conserved first and last residue. The order of the fields is V gene, J gene, CDR3 length, CDR3 protein.

TRBV30,TRBJ2-1,15,CAWRGREFSYNEQFF
TRBV19,TRBJ2-3,14,CASSLRGTQNTQYF
TRBV4-2,TRBJ1-5,18,CASSQDRQGAYSNQPQHF
TRBV27,TRBJ2-7,13,CASSLSDSYEQYF
TRBV5-4,TRBJ1-4,15,CASSLGGVPNEKLFF
TRBV19,TRBJ1-5,15,CASSMRRQGNQPQHF
TRBV7-2,TRBJ2-7,13,CASSHHLTYEQYF
TRBV20-1,TRBJ2-3,10,CSARQDTQYF
TRBV2,TRBJ2-1,14,CASRKEGLASEQFF
TRBV11-2,TRBJ2-3,13,CASSLVSREGRTF
TRBV6-5,TRBJ1-5,12,CATRGPNQPQHF
TRBV5-1,TRBJ2-5,11,CASSLEETQYF
TRBV19,TRBJ1-6,15,CASSPMTDPRSPLHF
TRBV6-1,TRBJ2-1,17,CASSEAGGGSSYNEQFF
TRBV6-1,TRBJ2-3,16,CASSEALLGGTDTQYF
TRBV7-6,TRBJ2-5,13,CASQSRRGETQYF
TRBV6-4,TRBJ2-3,16,CASSDGRQGGTDTQYF
TRBV5-4,TRBJ2-7,12,CASSPYRGEQYF
TRBV3-1/TRBV3-2,TRBJ2-3,18,CASSPYRSSGGLEDTQYF
TRBV6-5,TRBJ1-5,15,CASSSPGHSNQPQHF
TRBV6-5,TRBJ2-1,14,CASPKGGRYNEQFF
TRBV4-1,TRBJ1-5,14,CASSLGPGNQPQHF
TRBV24-1,TRBJ1-5,13,CATSGDGLGPQHF
TRBV9,TRBJ2-1,16,CASSTSAVSSYNEQFF
TRBV9,TRBJ2-3,15,CASSTSGQRTDTQYF
TRBV28,TRBJ1-1,11,CASSLPTEAFF
TRBV5-1,TRBJ1-1,16,CASSLATGQGNTEAFF
TRBV11-2,TRBJ2-1,15,CASSPHPTGLYEQFF
TRBV7-9,TRBJ2-7,13,CASSSDLSYEQYF
TRBV19,TRBJ1-1,14,CASTVGTLNTEAFF
TRBV3-1/TRBV3-2,TRBJ2-3,14,CASSQVSGADTQYF
TRBV6-5,TRBJ2-3,14,CASSLAGRPDTQYF
TRBV19,TRBJ1-1,14,CASSTRVENTEAFF
TRBV7-6,TRBJ2-1,15,CASSLAPTPYNEQFF
TRBV27,TRBJ2-7,16,CASSSISYLSSYEQYF
TRBV15,TRBJ2-7,14,CATSRTSGSYEQYF
TRBV30,TRBJ2-1,14,CACKLAGSYNEQFF
TRBV12-3/TRBV12-4,TRBJ1-1,13,CASSLADRREAFF
TRBV18,TRBJ2-5,18,CASSPTSGRAGGRETQYF
TRBV5-1,TRBJ1-2,14,CASSPGTGHYGYTF
TRBV6-5,TRBJ1-4,15,CASSYGRGTNEKLFF
TRBV12-3/TRBV12-4,TRBJ2-7,11,CASSLADEQYF
TRBV9,TRBJ2-4,20,CASNSGTSGSWGLAKNIQYF
TRBV7-9,TRBJ2-2,17,CASSSTRDPTNTGELFF
TRBV27,TRBJ2-7,12,CASSQRPGEQYF
TRBV4-2,TRBJ2-6,18,CASSQGQGEGSGANVLTF
TRBV6-1,TRBJ1-1,12,CASIQAGTEAFF
TRBV28,TRBJ2-5,16,CASSQGRTGGEETQYF
TRBV7-9,TRBJ2-3,13,CASSLDWSDTQYF
TRBV14,TRBJ1-2,15,CASSLDRRSNYGYTF
TRBV7-9,TRBJ2-1,16,CASSPTSGSLYNEQFF
TRBV4-1,TRBJ2-1,19,CASRVTPTAGTSGYHEQFF